What follows are 3 T cell receptor beta chains derived from one specimen sequenced in a study of T cells in Graves' hyperthyroidism and ophthalmopathy (dated 2019 in TCRdb). Library creation used multiplex PCR. The instrument given in TCRdb is Illumina HiSeq 2000. The TCR beta CDR3 regions were amplified from RNA transcripts. A first-round RT-PCR of the TCR CDR3 used the HTBI primer set with the Qiagen OneStep RT-PCR kit. TCRdb ran its own pipeline on the public reads, namely fastp trimming at Q25 and MiXCR clone calling, and kept in-frame beta chains. Entries are consolidated by CDR3 protein sequence, retaining the most common genes and DNA. This sample comprises about 410,000 distinct CDR3 sequences, 14% of them detected only once. The ten largest clones represent about 19% of the sample. What was sequenced was blood. Source of these receptors: a woman in her twenties or thirties with Graves' ophthalmopathy.

This clonotype has just a few counts. The chain recombines TRBV4-1 with TRBJ2-7; 7 positions match TRBD1. Germline values: CDR1 MGHRA, CDR2 YSYEKL. The ends lost 5 bases at V and 4 bases at J; junction bases unmatched: 14. The CDR3 runs 16 residues. The CDR3 sequence is CASSFTSGTEKYEQYF. CDR3 coding DNA: TGCGCCAGCAGCTTCACCTCCGGGACAGAGAAATACGAGCAGTACTTC.

This clonotype has ten or more counts. The chain employs TRBV3-1 and TRBJ2-7, with TRBD1 identical over 8 bases. CDR3 length: 14 residues. Looked up from germline, CDR1 is LGHDT and CDR2 is YNNKEL (reference sequence). With V trimmed by 4 bases and J by 12 bases, 14 bases remained unmatched. The CDR3 DNA reads as TGTGCCAGCAGCCGCACGACAGGGGCGGCTACGCTGTACTTC. Protein sequence: CASSRTTGAATLYF.

This clonotype was found many times. The chain recombines TRBV3-1 with TRBJ2-2, with D possibly being TRBD2 (5 bases). There are 16 residues in the CDR3. Trimming took 2 bases from V and 2 from J, leaving 12 bases between them. Looked up from germline, CDR1 is LGHDT and CDR2 is YNNKEL (reference sequence). The CDR3 reads CASSQWRPGNTGELFF. In DNA form, the CDR3 reads TGTGCCAGCAGCCAATGGAGGCCAGGCAACACCGGGGAGCTGTTTTTT.